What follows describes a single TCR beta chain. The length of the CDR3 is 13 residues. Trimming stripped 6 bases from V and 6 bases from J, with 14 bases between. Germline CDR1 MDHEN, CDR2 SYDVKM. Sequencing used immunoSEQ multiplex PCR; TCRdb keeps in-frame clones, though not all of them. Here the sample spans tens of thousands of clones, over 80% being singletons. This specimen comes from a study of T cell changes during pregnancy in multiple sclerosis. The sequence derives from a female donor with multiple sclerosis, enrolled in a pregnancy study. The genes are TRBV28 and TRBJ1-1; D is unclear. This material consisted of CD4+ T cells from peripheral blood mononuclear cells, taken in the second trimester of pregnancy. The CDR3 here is CASREGGSAEAFF. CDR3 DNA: TGTGCCAGCAGGGAGGGAGGGTCGGCTGAAGCTTTCTTT. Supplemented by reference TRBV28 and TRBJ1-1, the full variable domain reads DVKVTQSSRYLVKRTGEKVFLECVQDMDHENMFWYRQDPGLGLRLIYFSYDVKMKEKGDIPEGYSVSREKKERFSLILESASTNQTSMYLCASREGGSAEAFFGQGTRLTVV.